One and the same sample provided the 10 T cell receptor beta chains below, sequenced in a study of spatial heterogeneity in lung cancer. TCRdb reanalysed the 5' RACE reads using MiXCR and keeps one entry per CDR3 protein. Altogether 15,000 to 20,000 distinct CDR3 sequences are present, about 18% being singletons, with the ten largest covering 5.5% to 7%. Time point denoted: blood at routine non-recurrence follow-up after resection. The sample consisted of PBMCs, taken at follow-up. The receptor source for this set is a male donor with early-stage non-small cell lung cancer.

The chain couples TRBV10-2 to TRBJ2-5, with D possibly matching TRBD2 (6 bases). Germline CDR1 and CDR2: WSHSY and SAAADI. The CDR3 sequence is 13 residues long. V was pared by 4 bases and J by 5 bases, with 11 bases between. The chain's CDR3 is CASSAQAGETQYF. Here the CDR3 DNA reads TGCGCCAGCAGTGCCCAGGCGGGGGAGACCCAGTACTTC.

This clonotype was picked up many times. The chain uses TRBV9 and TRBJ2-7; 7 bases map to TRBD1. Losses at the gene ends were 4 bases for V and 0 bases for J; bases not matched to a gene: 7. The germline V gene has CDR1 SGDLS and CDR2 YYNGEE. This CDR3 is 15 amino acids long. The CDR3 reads CASSPTGAYSYEQYF. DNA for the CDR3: TGTGCCAGCAGCCCTACAGGGGCCTACTCCTACGAGCAGTACTTC. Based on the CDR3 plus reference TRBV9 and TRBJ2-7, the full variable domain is DSGVTQTPKHLITATGQRVTLRCSPRSGDLSVYWYQQSLDQGLQFLIQYYNGEERAKGNILERFSAQQFPDLHSELNLSSLELGDSALYFCASSPTGAYSYEQYFGPGTRLTVT.

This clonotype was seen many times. Here the CDR3 DNA reads TGTGCCAGCAGCCCTGGAGAGAACACCGGGGAGCTGTTTTTT. As protein: CASSPGENTGELFF. V usage is TRBV7-9 and J usage is TRBJ2-2; D is unresolved. The V gene's germline CDR1 is SEHNR and CDR2 FQNEAQ (reference sequence). V dropped 5 bases and J dropped 1 base, with 8 bases sitting between them. The CDR3 runs 14 residues.

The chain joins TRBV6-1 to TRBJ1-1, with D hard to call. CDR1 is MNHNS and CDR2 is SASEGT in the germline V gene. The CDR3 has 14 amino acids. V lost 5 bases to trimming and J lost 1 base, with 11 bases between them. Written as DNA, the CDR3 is TGTGCCAGCAGTCTAGTCCCAGGGAACACTGAAGCTTTCTTT. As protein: CASSLVPGNTEAFF.

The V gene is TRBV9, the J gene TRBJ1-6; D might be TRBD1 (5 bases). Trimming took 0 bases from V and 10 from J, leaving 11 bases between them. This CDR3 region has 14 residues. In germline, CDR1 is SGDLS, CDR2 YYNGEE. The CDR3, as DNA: TGTGCCAGCAGCGTAGGCTCAGGGTACTCACCCCTCCACTTT. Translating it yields CASSVGSGYSPLHF. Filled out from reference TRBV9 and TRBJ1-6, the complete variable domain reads DSGVTQTPKHLITATGQRVTLRCSPRSGDLSVYWYQQSLDQGLQFLIQYYNGEERAKGNILERFSAQQFPDLHSELNLSSLELGDSALYFCASSVGSGYSPLHFGNGTRLTVT.

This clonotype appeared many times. CDR3 amino acids: CASGTSYNEQFF. Here the CDR3 DNA reads TGCGCCAGCGGTACTTCCTACAATGAGCAGTTCTTC. The rearrangement uses TRBV5-1 and TRBJ2-1; D is undetermined. V lost 7 bases and J 1 base, leaving 6 bases between the germline ends. In germline, CDR1 is SGHRS, CDR2 YFSETQ. This CDR3 region has 12 residues.

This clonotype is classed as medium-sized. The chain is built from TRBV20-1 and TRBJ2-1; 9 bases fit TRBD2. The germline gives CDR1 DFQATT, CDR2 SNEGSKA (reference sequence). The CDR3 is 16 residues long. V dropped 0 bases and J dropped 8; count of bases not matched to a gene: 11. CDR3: CSARDPLSGGLDEQFF. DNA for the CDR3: TGCAGTGCTAGAGATCCCCTGAGCGGGGGGTTGGATGAGCAGTTCTTC.

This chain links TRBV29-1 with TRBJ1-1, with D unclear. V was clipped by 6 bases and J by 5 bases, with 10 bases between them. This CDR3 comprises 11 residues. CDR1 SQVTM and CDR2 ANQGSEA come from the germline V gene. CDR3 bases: TGCAGCGTAACGGGGAGGACTGAAGCTTTCTTT. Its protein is CSVTGRTEAFF.

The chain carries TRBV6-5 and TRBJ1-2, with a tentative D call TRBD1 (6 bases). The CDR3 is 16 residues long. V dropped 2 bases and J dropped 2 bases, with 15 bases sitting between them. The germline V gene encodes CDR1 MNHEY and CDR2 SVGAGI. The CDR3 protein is CASSYAGRDKNYGYTF. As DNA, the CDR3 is TGTGCCAGCAGTTACGCAGGGAGGGACAAAAACTATGGCTACACCTTC.

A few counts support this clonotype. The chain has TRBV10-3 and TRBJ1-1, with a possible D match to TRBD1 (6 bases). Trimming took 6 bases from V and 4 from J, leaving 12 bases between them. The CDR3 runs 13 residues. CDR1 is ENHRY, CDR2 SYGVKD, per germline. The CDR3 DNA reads TGTGCCATCAGACAGGGAGGGGGCACTGAAGCTTTCTTT. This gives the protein CAIRQGGGTEAFF.